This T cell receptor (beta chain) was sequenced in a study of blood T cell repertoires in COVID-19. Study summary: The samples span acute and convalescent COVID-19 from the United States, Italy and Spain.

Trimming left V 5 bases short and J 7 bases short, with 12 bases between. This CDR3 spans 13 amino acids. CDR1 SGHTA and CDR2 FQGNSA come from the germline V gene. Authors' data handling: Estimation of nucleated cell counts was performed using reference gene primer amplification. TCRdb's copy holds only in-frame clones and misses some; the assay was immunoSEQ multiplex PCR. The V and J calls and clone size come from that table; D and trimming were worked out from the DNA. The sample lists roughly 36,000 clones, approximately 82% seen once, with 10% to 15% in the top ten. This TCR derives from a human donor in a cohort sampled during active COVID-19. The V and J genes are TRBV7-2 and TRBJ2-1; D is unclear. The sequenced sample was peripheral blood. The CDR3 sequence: CASSLTTLNEQFF. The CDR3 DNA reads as TGTGCCAGCAGCCTTACGACTTTGAATGAGCAGTTCTTC.